One and the same sample provided the 7 T cell receptor beta chains below, sequenced in a study of blood T cell repertoires in COVID-19. Assay: immunoSEQ multiplex PCR; the TCRdb copy retains only in-frame clones and omits some. The sample yields about 110,000 clones, around 79% seen once. The sequencing input was peripheral blood. These TCRs come from a woman over 75 with active or convalescent COVID-19.

V usage is TRBV30 and J usage is TRBJ1-2; TRBD1 is a possible D gene (5 bases). This CDR3 comprises 10 residues. Germline loops: CDR1 GTSNPN, CDR2 SVGIG (reference sequence). Trimming stripped 3 bases from V and 6 bases from J, with 5 bases between. DNA for the CDR3: TGTGCCTGGAGCAGGGATGGCTACACCTTC. This encodes CAWSRDGYTF.

The chain couples TRBV6-6 to TRBJ2-7, with D perhaps TRBD2 (6 bases). Germline values: CDR1 MNHNY, CDR2 SVGAGI (reference sequence). The CDR3 has 17 residues. Trimming cost V 5 bases and J 6 bases, with 26 bases left between them. In DNA form, the CDR3 reads TGTGCCAGCAGTCACCGAGGACTATCATATGGCCTTGGCGAGCAGTACTTC. Translation: CASSHRGLSYGLGEQYF.

This clone was observed a handful of times. The chain recombines TRBV18 with TRBJ2-1; D ambiguous. In germline, CDR1 is KGHSH, CDR2 LQKENI. Between the trimmed V and J ends, which lost 6 bases and 5 bases, there was a span of 20 bases. This CDR3 has 16 amino acids. CDR3 sequence reads: CASSQAAQLSNNEQFF. The CDR3 region has the DNA TGTGCCAGCTCCCAGGCCGCGCAATTGAGTAACAATGAGCAGTTCTTC.

The gene calls are TRBV5-1 and TRBJ2-7; 7 bases are a match to TRBD1. This CDR3 comprises 17 residues. Germline CDR1 is SGHRS and CDR2 is YFSETQ. V was pared by 0 bases and J by 0 bases, with 9 bases of the junction left unmatched. Here the CDR3 reads CASSLAGGQLSSYEQYF. The CDR3 bases are TGCGCCAGCAGCTTGGCTGGGGGACAGCTGAGCTCCTACGAGCAGTACTTC.

The CDR3 coding sequence is TGTGCCAGCAGTGAAAGGAGAACCGCGGGGTACGAGCAGTACTTC. It is translated as CASSERRTAGYEQYF. The chain employs TRBV2 and TRBJ2-7, with D possibly being TRBD2 (6 bases). Germline V gene sequence: CDR1 SNHLY, CDR2 FYNNEI. The CDR3 has 15 residues. The V end was cut by 2 bases, the J end by 4 bases, with 15 bases between. Complete variable domain (other parts from reference TRBV2 and TRBJ2-7): EPEVTQTPSHQVTQMGQEVILRCVPISNHLYFYWYRQILGQKVEFLVSFYNNEISEKSEIFDDQFSVERPDGSNFTLKIRSTKLEDSAMYFCASSERRTAGYEQYFGPGTRLTVT.

The chain joins TRBV10-3 to TRBJ2-1; 9 bases are shared with TRBD2. The CDR3 spans 18 residues. Germline V gene sequence: CDR1 ENHRY, CDR2 SYGVKD. V gave up 3 bases and J gave up 0 bases; unmatched junction bases: 9. The CDR3 DNA is TGTGCCATCAGTGATGTAGGACTAGCGAGAAGCTCCTACAATGAGCAGTTCTTC. It yields the protein CAISDVGLARSSYNEQFF.

V and J are TRBV6-2 or TRBV6-3 and TRBJ1-2; D is perhaps TRBD1 (5 bases). Trimming left V 6 bases short and J 4 bases short, with 12 bases between. Germline V gene data show CDR1 as MNHEY and CDR2 as SVGEGT. The CDR3 runs 13 residues. CDR3 loop: CASSRDSGYGYTF. CDR3 in DNA: TGTGCCAGCAGCCGGGACTCGGGCTATGGCTACACCTTC.